These T cell receptor beta chains were read from a single sample in a study of PD-1 blockade in classical Hodgkin lymphoma. Method: immunoSEQ multiplex PCR; TCRdb's copy keeps in-frame clones and lacks some. The sample yields around 60,000 clones, roughly 89% seen once. The sequencing here drew on peripheral blood mononuclear cells (PBMCs), taken before the fourth cycle of nivolumab. The receptor source for this set is a human donor with classical Hodgkin lymphoma. Each CDR3 is given with its conserved first and last residue. The order of the fields is J gene, clone size, V gene, CDR3 protein. The size of a clone is reported for some rows only, either as once, few or many, or as a class for expanded clones.

j_call: TRBJ2-1; clone_size: NA; v_call: TRBV4-2; cdr3_aa: CASSPRTVNEQFF
j_call: TRBJ2-6; clone_size: NA; v_call: TRBV27; cdr3_aa: CASSPGPGRGANVLTF
j_call: TRBJ1-2; clone_size: NA; v_call: TRBV2; cdr3_aa: CASSDPGQGFGYTF
j_call: TRBJ1-2; clone_size: NA; v_call: TRBV15; cdr3_aa: CATSDPRSNYGYTF
j_call: TRBJ1-1; clone_size: NA; v_call: TRBV6-1; cdr3_aa: CASSEGARTEAFF
j_call: TRBJ1-4; clone_size: NA; v_call: TRBV11-2; cdr3_aa: CASSSGGLEKLFF
j_call: TRBJ2-3; clone_size: NA; v_call: TRBV19; cdr3_aa: CASSMRTSGGRTYTQYF
j_call: TRBJ2-1; clone_size: once; v_call: TRBV7-9; cdr3_aa: CASSLGGGEGNEQFF
j_call: TRBJ2-1; clone_size: NA; v_call: TRBV5-1; cdr3_aa: CASSLGRSVVF
j_call: TRBJ2-1; clone_size: NA; v_call: TRBV10-3; cdr3_aa: CAISDAVTVFNEQFF
j_call: TRBJ2-3; clone_size: once; v_call: TRBV9; cdr3_aa: CASSVGTGWGASTDTQYF
j_call: TRBJ2-2; clone_size: NA; v_call: TRBV15; cdr3_aa: CATSRGGSTGELFF
j_call: TRBJ2-1; clone_size: NA; v_call: TRBV25-1; cdr3_aa: CASSGPGGFHNEQFF
j_call: TRBJ2-7; clone_size: NA; v_call: TRBV4-1; cdr3_aa: CASSLRQGEQYF
j_call: TRBJ1-4; clone_size: once; v_call: TRBV5-6; cdr3_aa: CASRGSRGEKLFF
j_call: TRBJ1-1; clone_size: once; v_call: TRBV11-3; cdr3_aa: CASSLRGVGEAFF
j_call: TRBJ2-2; clone_size: once; v_call: TRBV27; cdr3_aa: CASSLTGEGGELFF
j_call: TRBJ2-2; clone_size: NA; v_call: TRBV6-5; cdr3_aa: CASSRTGPAGELFF
j_call: TRBJ2-3; clone_size: NA; v_call: TRBV7-2; cdr3_aa: CASSFWRITDTQYF
j_call: TRBJ2-7; clone_size: NA; v_call: TRBV6-1; cdr3_aa: CAGLGQSPYEQYF